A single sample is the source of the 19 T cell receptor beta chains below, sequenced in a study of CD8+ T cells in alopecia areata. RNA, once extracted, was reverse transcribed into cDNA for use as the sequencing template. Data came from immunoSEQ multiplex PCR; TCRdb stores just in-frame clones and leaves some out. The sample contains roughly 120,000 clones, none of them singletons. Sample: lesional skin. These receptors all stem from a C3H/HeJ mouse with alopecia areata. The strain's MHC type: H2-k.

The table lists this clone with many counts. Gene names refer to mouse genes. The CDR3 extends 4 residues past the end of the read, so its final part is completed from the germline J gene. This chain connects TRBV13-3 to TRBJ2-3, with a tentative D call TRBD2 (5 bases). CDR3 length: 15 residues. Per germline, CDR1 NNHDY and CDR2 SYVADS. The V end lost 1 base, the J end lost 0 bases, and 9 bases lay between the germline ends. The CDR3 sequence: CASSDSTDSAETLYF. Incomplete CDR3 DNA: TGTGCCAGCAGTGATTCGACTGATAGTGCAGAA.

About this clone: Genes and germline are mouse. The covered CDR3 bases are TGTGCTAGCAGTTTAGGGACAGGGGTTTCCAACGAA. This encodes CASSLGTGVSNE. The CDR3 in its entirety is CASSLGTGVSNERLFF. The chain couples TRBV29 to TRBJ1-4; the match to TRBD1 covers 10 bases. With the read ending 4 residues before the CDR3 end, the germline J gene is used to fill in that end. The CDR3 length is 16 residues. V was clipped by 2 bases and J by 0 bases; unmatched bases: 0. Germline assignment: CDR1 MSHET and CDR2 SYDVDS.

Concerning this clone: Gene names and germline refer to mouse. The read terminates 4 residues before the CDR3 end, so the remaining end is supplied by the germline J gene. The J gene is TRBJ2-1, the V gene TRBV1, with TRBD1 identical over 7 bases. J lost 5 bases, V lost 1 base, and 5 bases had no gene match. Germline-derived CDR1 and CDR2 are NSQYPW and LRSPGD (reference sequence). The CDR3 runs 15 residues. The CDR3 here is CTCSAANRGNAEQFF. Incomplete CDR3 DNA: TGCACCTGCAGTGCAGCCAACAGGGGCAATGCT.

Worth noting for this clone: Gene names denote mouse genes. The CDR3 DNA, read in part, is TGTGCCAGCAGTATGGGGACTGGGGGGGCTGCT. Its translation: CASSMGTGGAA. The complete CDR3 protein is CASSMGTGGAAEQFF. The chain couples TRBV19 to TRBJ2-1; 14 bases map to TRBD2. The read finishes 4 residues shy of the CDR3 end, and the germline J gene is used to complete it. With V trimmed by 2 bases and J by 6 bases, 1 base remained unmatched. The CDR3 sequence is 15 residues long. Germline CDR1 FNHDT, CDR2 SITEND (reference sequence).

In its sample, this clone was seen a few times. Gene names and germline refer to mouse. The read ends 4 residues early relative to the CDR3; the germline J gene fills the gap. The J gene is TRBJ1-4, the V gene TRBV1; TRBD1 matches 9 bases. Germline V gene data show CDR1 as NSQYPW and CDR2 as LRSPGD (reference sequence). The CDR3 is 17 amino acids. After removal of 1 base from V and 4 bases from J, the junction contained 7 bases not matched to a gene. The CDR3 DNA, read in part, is TGCACCTGCAGTGCAGTTTTCGGGACAGGGAACAACGAA. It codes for CTCSAVFGTGNNE. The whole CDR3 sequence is CTCSAVFGTGNNERLFF.

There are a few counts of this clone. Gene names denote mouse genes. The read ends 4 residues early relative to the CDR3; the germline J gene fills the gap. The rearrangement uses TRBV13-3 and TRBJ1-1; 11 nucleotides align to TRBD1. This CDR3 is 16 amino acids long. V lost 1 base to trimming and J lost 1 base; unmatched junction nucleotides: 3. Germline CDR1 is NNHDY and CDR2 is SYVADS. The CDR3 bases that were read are TGTGCCAGCAGTGATACGGACAGGGGGCGAAACACA. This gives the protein CASSDTDRGRNT. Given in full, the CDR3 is CASSDTDRGRNTEVFF.

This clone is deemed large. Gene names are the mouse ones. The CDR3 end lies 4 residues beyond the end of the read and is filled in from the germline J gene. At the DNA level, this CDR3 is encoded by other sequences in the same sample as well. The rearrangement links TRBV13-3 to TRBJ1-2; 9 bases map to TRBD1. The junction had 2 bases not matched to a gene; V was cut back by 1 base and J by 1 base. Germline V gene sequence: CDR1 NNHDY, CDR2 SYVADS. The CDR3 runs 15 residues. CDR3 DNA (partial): TGTGCCAGCAGTGATCCGGGACAGGGAAACTCC. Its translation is CASSDPGQGNS. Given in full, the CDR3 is CASSDPGQGNSDYTF.

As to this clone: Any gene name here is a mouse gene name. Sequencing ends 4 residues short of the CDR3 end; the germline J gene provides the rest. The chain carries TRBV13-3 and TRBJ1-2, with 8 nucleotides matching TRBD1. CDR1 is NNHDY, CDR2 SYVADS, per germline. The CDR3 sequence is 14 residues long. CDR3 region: CASSDPRTGSDYTF. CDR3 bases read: TGTGCCAGCAGTGACCCCCGGACAGGGTCC.

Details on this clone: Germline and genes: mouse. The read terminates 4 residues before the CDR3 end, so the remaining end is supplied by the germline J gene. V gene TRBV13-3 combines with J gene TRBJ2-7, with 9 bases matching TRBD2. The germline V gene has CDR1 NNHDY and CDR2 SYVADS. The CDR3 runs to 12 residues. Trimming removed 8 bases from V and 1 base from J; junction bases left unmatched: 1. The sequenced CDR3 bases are TGTGCCAGTACTGGGGGGTCCTAT. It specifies CASTGGSY. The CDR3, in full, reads CASTGGSYEQYF.

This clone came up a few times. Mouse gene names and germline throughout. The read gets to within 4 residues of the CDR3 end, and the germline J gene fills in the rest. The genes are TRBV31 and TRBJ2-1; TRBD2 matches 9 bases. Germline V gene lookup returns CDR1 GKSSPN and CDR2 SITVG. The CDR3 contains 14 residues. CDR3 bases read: TGTGCCTGGAGTCTAACTGGGGGGATGGCT. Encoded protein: CAWSLTGGMA. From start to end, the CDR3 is CAWSLTGGMAEQFF.

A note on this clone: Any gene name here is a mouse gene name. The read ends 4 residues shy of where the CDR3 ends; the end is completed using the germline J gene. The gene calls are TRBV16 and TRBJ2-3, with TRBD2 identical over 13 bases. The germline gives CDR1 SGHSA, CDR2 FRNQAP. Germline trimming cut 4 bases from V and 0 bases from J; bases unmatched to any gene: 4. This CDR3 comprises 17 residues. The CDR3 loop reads CASSSGLGGFSAETLYF. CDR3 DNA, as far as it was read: TGTGCAAGCAGCTCGGGACTGGGGGGGTTTAGTGCAGAA.

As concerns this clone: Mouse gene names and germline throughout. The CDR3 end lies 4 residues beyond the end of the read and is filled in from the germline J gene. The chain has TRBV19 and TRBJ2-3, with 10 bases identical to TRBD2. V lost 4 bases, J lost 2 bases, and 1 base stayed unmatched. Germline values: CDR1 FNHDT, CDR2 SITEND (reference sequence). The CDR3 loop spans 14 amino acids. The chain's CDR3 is CASSPGGAAETLYF. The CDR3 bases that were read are TGTGCCAGCAGTCCTGGGGGGGCTGCAGAA.

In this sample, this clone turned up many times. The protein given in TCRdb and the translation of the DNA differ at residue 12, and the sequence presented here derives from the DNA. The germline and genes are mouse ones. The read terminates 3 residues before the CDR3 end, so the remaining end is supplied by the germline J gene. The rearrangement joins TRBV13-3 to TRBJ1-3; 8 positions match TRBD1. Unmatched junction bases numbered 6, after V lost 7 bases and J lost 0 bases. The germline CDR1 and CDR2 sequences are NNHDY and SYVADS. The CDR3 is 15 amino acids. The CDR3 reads CASEGQGNSGNTLYF. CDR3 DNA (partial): TGTGCCAGCGAAGGACAGGGTAATTCTGGAAATACG.

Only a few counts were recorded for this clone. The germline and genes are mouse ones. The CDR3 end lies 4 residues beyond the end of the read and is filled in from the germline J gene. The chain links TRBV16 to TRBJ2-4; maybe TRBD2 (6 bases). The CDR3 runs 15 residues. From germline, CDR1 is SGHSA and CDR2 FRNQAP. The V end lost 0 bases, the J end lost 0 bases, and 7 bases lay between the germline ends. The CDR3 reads CASSLEGGSQNTLYF. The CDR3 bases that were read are TGTGCAAGCAGCTTAGAGGGGGGTAGTCAAAAC.

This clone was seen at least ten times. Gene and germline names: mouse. CDR3 DNA (partial): TGTGCCAGCAGTGCCGGGACAGGGGAGGACGAA. This sequence encodes CASSAGTGEDE. The entire CDR3 protein reads CASSAGTGEDERLFF. J is TRBJ1-4 and V is TRBV13-3; 10 bases agree with TRBD1. The read terminates 4 residues before the CDR3 end, so the remaining end is supplied by the germline J gene. The CDR3 length is 15 residues. J gave up 6 bases and V 3 bases, and 5 bases lay outside the gene matches. From germline, CDR1 is NNHDY and CDR2 SYVADS.

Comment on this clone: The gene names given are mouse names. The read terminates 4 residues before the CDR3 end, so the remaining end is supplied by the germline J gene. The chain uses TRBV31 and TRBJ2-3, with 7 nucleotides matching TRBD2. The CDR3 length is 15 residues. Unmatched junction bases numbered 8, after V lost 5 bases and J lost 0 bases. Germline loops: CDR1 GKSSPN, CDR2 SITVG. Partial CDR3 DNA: TGTGCCTGGGGCCCTACTGGGGCTAGTGCAGAA. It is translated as CAWGPTGASAE. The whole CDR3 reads CAWGPTGASAETLYF.

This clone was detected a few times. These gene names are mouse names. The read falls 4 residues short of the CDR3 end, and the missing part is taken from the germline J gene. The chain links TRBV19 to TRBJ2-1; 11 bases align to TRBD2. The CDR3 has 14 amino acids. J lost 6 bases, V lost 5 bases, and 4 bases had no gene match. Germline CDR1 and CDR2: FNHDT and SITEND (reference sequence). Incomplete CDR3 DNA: TGTGCCAGCAGCACGACTGGGGGGGGTGCT. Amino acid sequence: CASSTTGGGA. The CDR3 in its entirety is CASSTTGGGAEQFF.

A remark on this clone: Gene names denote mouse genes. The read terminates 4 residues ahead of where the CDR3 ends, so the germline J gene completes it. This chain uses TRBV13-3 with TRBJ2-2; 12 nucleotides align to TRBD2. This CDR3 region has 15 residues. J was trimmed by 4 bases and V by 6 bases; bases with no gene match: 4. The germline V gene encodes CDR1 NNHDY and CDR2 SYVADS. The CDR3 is CASIGTGGTTGQLYF. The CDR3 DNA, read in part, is TGTGCCAGCATCGGGACTGGGGGGACCACCGGG.

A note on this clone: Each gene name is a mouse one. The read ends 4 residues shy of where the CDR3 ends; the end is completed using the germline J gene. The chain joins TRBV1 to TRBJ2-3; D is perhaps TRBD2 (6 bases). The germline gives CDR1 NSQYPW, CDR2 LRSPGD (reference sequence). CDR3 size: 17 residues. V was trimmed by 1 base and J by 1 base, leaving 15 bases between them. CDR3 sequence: CTCSAVRGEEGAETLYF. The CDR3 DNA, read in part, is TGCACCTGCAGTGCAGTACGGGGGGAAGAGGGTGCAGAA.